This TCR beta chain derives from a study of T-cell memory formation after mild COVID-19. Study-wide context: Largely, TCR clusters stayed within a single donor.

This clonotype was detected ten times or more. What it binds is not known. 5'RACE with constant-segment primers yielded barcoded, UMI-tagged TCR alpha and TCR beta cDNA libraries. From the 5' RACE reads, TCRdb called clonotypes with MiXCR, one entry per CDR3 protein. The profile shows 220,000 or so distinct CDR3 sequences, 9.5% of them singletons. The CDR3 is 11 amino acids. Germline CDR1 MNHNY, CDR2 SVGAGI (reference sequence). V gave up 0 bases and J gave up 8 bases, with 4 bases separating them. General observations from the study: Shrinking CD4+ clones were chiefly CM and EM; CD8+ ones were chiefly EMRA.

The sequencing input was PBMCs or a T cell subset sorted from them (not recorded which). V and J are TRBV6-6 and TRBJ1-2; D gene uncertain. This TCR was recovered from a man aged 18-30 years who had mild COVID-19 (a few samples of this study predate the infection). Cell type and time point are not known. CDR3 in DNA: TGTGCCAGCAGTTACTCCTGGGGCTACACCTTC. It is translated as CASSYSWGYTF.